This T cell receptor beta chain was sequenced in a study of T cell clones after liver transplantation. Overall study context: A pre-transplant mixed lymphocyte reaction with TCRbeta sequencing defined graft-donor-reactive clones followed in post-transplant blood. Timepoints were pre-transplant, pre-withdrawal, and after withdrawal was completed or failed.

Comment on this clone: Its antigen remains unknown.

Measured with immunoSEQ multiplex PCR; TCRdb has only the in-frame clones, and not every one. The data show 75,000 to 95,000 clones, less than 90% seen once. Whole-study results and caveats: Post-transplant, graft-donor-reactive CD4 TCRbeta sequences in blood dropped significantly in 5 of 8 subjects.

CD3+CD4+ and CD3+CD8+ cells were FACS-sorted from thawed unstimulated PBMCs. Unmatched junction bases numbered 6, after V lost 3 bases and J lost 6 bases. Germline V gives CDR1 SNHLY, CDR2 FYNNEI. The CDR3 totals 17 residues. This material consisted of CD4+ T cells from blood, taken at the 22-month timepoint. The clonotype was recovered from a human patient who received a liver transplant. Some T cells may have originated in the graft donor. The rearrangement joins TRBV2 to TRBJ2-1, with TRBD2 matching over 15 bases. The CDR3 reads CASSDPGLAGGGNEQFF. CDR3 sequence (DNA): TGTGCCAGCAGTGACCCGGGACTAGCGGGAGGTGGCAATGAGCAGTTCTTC.